The 6 T cell receptor beta chains reported below all come from one sample, sequenced in a study of blood T cell repertoires in COVID-19. TCRdb keeps only in-frame clones here, not all; method: immunoSEQ multiplex PCR. This sample has roughly 220,000 clones, with approximately 83% found just once. The material sequenced was PBMCs or T cells enriched from blood (not recorded which). The source is a woman in her 40s with acute COVID-19.

CDR3 nucleotide sequence: TGCAGCGTTCGGCGGGGCTACAATGAGCAGTTCTTC. Its translation: CSVRRGYNEQFF. J is TRBJ2-1 and V is TRBV29-1; a possible D gene is TRBD2 (6 bases). V was cut by 5 bases and J by 3 bases, with 8 bases left in between. This CDR3 has 12 amino acids. The germline V gene encodes CDR1 SQVTM and CDR2 ANQGSEA.

This chain joins TRBV28 and TRBJ2-1; weak D call: TRBD2 (5 bases). The CDR3 runs 13 residues. V lost 5 bases and J 6 bases, leaving 11 bases between the germline ends. Germline V gives CDR1 MDHEN, CDR2 SYDVKM. The CDR3 sequence is CASSLGLVNEQFF. CDR3 DNA sequence: TGTGCCAGCAGTCTAGGACTTGTCAATGAGCAGTTCTTC.

This clone came up once. V usage is TRBV29-1 and J usage is TRBJ2-1; D gene unclear. The CDR3 consists of 14 residues. V was cut by 3 bases and J by 0 bases, with 9 bases left in between. The germline V gene has CDR1 SQVTM and CDR2 ANQGSEA. The chain's CDR3 is CSVEGASSYNEQFF. The CDR3 coding sequence is TGCAGCGTTGAGGGCGCGAGCTCCTACAATGAGCAGTTCTTC.

The rearrangement links TRBV11-2 to TRBJ1-5; 9 bases agree with TRBD1. The CDR3 is 17 amino acids. Losses at the gene ends were 1 base for V and 1 base for J; bases not matched to a gene: 5. The germline gives CDR1 SGHAT, CDR2 FQNNGV. For the CDR3, the DNA is TGTGCCAGCAGCTTAGGACAGGGGGGATTGAGCAATCAGCCCCAGCATTTT. This codes for CASSLGQGGLSNQPQHF.

V is TRBV12-3 or TRBV12-4 and J is TRBJ2-7, with D unclear. Trimming removed 6 bases from V and 3 bases from J, with 9 bases in between. This CDR3 spans 12 amino acids. The CDR3 sequence: CASSSNGYEQYF. The CDR3 nucleotides read TGTGCCAGCAGCTCAAACGGCTACGAGCAGTACTTC.

This clone was counted once. The gene calls are TRBV7-6 and TRBJ2-7; TRBD1 aligns across 7 bases. Germline V lookup: CDR1 SGHVS, CDR2 FNYEAQ. V trimming: 2 bases; J trimming: 8 bases; junction bases outside the gene matches: 6. The CDR3 contains 13 residues. CDR3 amino acids: CASSLRQGAQQYF. In nucleotides, the CDR3 is TGTGCCAGCAGCTTACGACAGGGTGCTCAGCAGTACTTC. Together with reference TRBV7-6 and TRBJ2-7, the CDR3 gives the full variable domain: GAGVSQSPRYKVTKRGQDVALRCDPISGHVSLYWYRQALGQGPEFLTYFNYEAQQDKSGLPNDRFSAERPEGSISTLTIQRTEQRDSAMYRCASSLRQGAQQYFGPGTRLTVT.